This T cell receptor (beta chain) was recovered during a study of T cell changes during pregnancy in multiple sclerosis. Germline V lookup: CDR1 SEHNR, CDR2 FQNEAQ (reference sequence). Deletions cut 3 bases from V and 4 bases from J, with 9 bases between. CDR3 length: 13 amino acids. Data came from immunoSEQ multiplex PCR; TCRdb stores just in-frame clones and leaves some out. Of about 49,000 clones in the sample, nearly 90% were seen once. The origin of this receptor is a female donor in good health, enrolled as a control in a pregnancy study. The genes are TRBV7-9 and TRBJ2-5; D may be TRBD1 (5 bases). The sequencing here drew on peripheral blood, taken after pregnancy. The CDR3 coding sequence is TGTGCCAGCAGCTTTTATGACAGAGAGACCCAGTACTTC. It yields the protein CASSFYDRETQYF.